This T cell receptor beta chain was recorded in a study of blood T cell repertoires in COVID-19. Study as a whole: The study drew acute and convalescent COVID-19 samples from the United States, Italy and Spain.

The CDR3 extends over 16 amino acids. Germline V gene data show CDR1 as SGHTS and CDR2 as YDEGEE. V was clipped by 6 bases and J by 0 bases; unmatched bases: 9. In the authors' methods: How many nucleated cells were present was estimated from reference gene primer amplification. TCRdb's copy holds only in-frame clones and misses some; the assay was immunoSEQ multiplex PCR. D and trimming were read from the DNA, whereas the V and J calls and clone size are those reported in that table. The table lists about 210,000 clones, roughly 88% of them singletons. The rearrangement uses TRBV5-8 and TRBJ1-5; 7 nucleotides agree with TRBD1. The receptor was isolated from a man aged 45-60 years with active or convalescent COVID-19. The source material was peripheral blood. CDR3 amino acids: CASTSWGDSSNQPQHF. CDR3 nucleotides: TGTGCCAGCACGTCTTGGGGGGACAGTAGCAATCAGCCCCAGCATTTT.